This is a list of T cell receptor beta chains from one sample in a study of cytomegalovirus exposure and HLA in healthy donors. Here immunoSEQ multiplex PCR was the method, and the copy in TCRdb shows in-frame clones only, minus some. The sample contains 150,000 to 200,000 clones, more than 70% of which appear only once. Source material: PBMCs. These receptors were obtained from a young man in good health and CMV-seropositive. Each CDR3 is given without its conserved first and last residue.

>TRBV30
AWSVRRQGVRGYT
>TRBV7-3
ASSLGGGKGTQY
>TRBV10-3
AISDEQGSGNTIY
>TRBV11-1
ASSQRENPYEQY
>TRBV27
ASSSRGRIHTEAF
>TRBV6-1
ASSEGPSNPDFNEQF
>TRBV5-6
ASSHDSYEQY
>TRBV28
ASSFDRAYQPQH
>TRBV6-4
ASSERLAGVGEQF
>TRBV28
ASSLFGAEQY
>TRBV2
ASRGTSGALITQY
>TRBV2
ASRGADIYEQY
>TRBV9
ASSPDGEVGQPQH
>TRBV5-1
ASRMGLAIQETQY
>TRBV19
ASSIGARQDFYGYT
>TRBV7-3
ASSLNPYTGELF
>TRBV29-1
SVEHRDSNEKLF
>TRBV6-4
ASSRTGNNEQF
>TRBV18
ASSPFSGQQFNSPLH
>TRBV6-5
ASSRLAGGETQY
>TRBV18
ASSPTSGNRDENIQY
>TRBV29-1
SVEGERASGHEQF
>TRBV29-1
SVPLGQGTYGYT
>TRBV29-1
SVEAGNSYEQY
>TRBV15
ATSRDYGVANNEQF
>TRBV27
ASSSTGQIRDTQY
>TRBV28
ASRHFRGSGELF
>TRBV28
ASSLGTSQDEQF
>TRBV28
ASSFRPGNTGNYGYT
>TRBV11-2
ASSQEVGEQF
>TRBV13
ASRFRPGTGGTEAF
>TRBV5-5
ASSLAAGKGEQY
>TRBV5-1
ASSRTSGNSYEQY
>TRBV13
ASSLGVAGDRY
>TRBV19
ASRTDGTGTPEAF
>TRBV25-1
ASSEWGRGVEKLF
>TRBV5-1
ASSADRDEQY
>TRBV7-9
ASSSVSPEAF
>TRBV28
ATSLLRNEKLF
>TRBV30
AWGQSYEQY
>TRBV13
ASSSRELAYEQY
>TRBV4-1
ASSQRQGIRYEQF
>TRBV30
AWSPRTGGRNTEAF
>TRBV28
ASSFEQEYTGELF
>TRBV7-9
ASAEQGRETQY
>TRBV30
AWTRRGMNTEAF
>TRBV5-1
ASSFYRGYNEQF
>TRBV28
ASTSTGTRIETQY
>TRBV29-1
SVEGGADLF
>TRBV10-3
AISESPRGREFAF
>TRBV5-6
ASSPRLAGFIEQF
>TRBV4-1
ASGPQGETQY
>TRBV2
ASSAGLSGNTIY
>TRBV6-5
ASSYSTSGETQY